The 11 T cell receptor beta chains reported below all come from one sample, sequenced in a study of blood T cells in healthy people across ages. PCR was performed a second time for roughly 6 to 12 cycles using a sample-barcoded 5' primer and a J-beta primer mix. TCRdb called the 5' RACE reads again in MiXCR, with one record for every CDR3 protein. Here the sample spans roughly 650,000 distinct CDR3 sequences, about a third being singletons. Sequencing was performed on blood. The receptor set was obtained from a woman over 75 in good health.

This clonotype has a count of ten or more. This chain uses TRBV20-1 with TRBJ2-5, with 10 bases matching TRBD2. V was pared by 5 bases and J by 1 base, with 13 bases of the junction left unmatched. The CDR3 length is 17 residues. CDR1 DFQATT and CDR2 SNEGSKA come from the germline V gene (reference sequence). The CDR3 region is CSARGAGAGGPQETQYF. CDR3 DNA: TGCAGTGCTCGGGGTGCAGGAGCGGGGGGGCCCCAAGAGACCCAGTACTTC.

Comments on this clonotype: A much larger clone sits a single nucleotide away, making a read error possible. It is likely a read error, because the conserved phenylalanine at the end of the CDR3 is missing. The V gene is TRBV5-1, the J gene TRBJ1-6; D gene unclear. V dropped 4 bases and J dropped 9 bases, with 17 bases sitting between them. Germline V gene sequence: CDR1 SGHRS, CDR2 YFSETQ. CDR3 length: 15 residues. CDR3 in DNA: TGCGCCAGCAGCCTGGCGGGGAATGATGGTTCACCCCTCCACTGT. It translates to CASSLAGNDGSPLHC.

The V gene is TRBV7-9, the J gene TRBJ1-1; D not resolved. This CDR3 spans 14 amino acids. With 4 bases removed from V and 1 base from J, the gap between germline ends came to 10 bases. Germline V gene data show CDR1 as SEHNR and CDR2 as FQNEAQ (reference sequence). The CDR3, as DNA: TGTGCCAGCAGCTGGTCCTCGCCGAACACTGAAGCTTTCTTT. It is translated as CASSWSSPNTEAFF.

This clonotype was counted ten times or more. Here the CDR3 DNA reads TGTGCCAGCAGCCCGGAACCACTGGGAAAGCAGTACTTC. Protein: CASSPEPLGKQYF. The genes are TRBV7-3 and TRBJ2-7; no firm D call. V was trimmed by 5 bases and J by 8 bases, leaving 16 bases between them. Germline CDR1 reads SGHTA; CDR2 reads FQGTGA. The CDR3 length is 13 residues.

This clonotype appeared many times. The rearrangement uses TRBV14 and TRBJ2-5; D unclear. CDR1 SGHDN and CDR2 FVKESK come from the germline V gene. The CDR3 covers 17 residues. V shed 0 bases and J shed 2 bases, with 16 bases lying between them. In nucleotides, the CDR3 is TGTGCCAGCAGCCAAGATGTGGGATTAGTCCAACAAGAGACCCAGTACTTC. Translating gives CASSQDVGLVQQETQYF.

This clonotype was recorded at least ten times. This chain connects TRBV29-1 to TRBJ2-1; 11 bases line up with TRBD2. V was pared by 4 bases and J by 1 base, with 3 bases of the junction left unmatched. The germline gives CDR1 SQVTM, CDR2 ANQGSEA. The CDR3 totals 15 residues. This CDR3 is CSVGVAGGSYNEQFF. The DNA for the CDR3 is TGCAGCGTTGGAGTAGCGGGGGGGTCCTACAATGAGCAGTTCTTC.

The chain recombines TRBV5-6 with TRBJ1-6; D may be TRBD1 (6 bases). The germline gives CDR1 SGHDT, CDR2 YYEEEE. V shed 4 bases and J shed 2 bases, with 22 bases lying between them. There are 19 residues in the CDR3. The CDR3 is CASSTPRDSGGTYNSPLHF. In DNA form, the CDR3 reads TGTGCCAGCAGCACCCCCCGGGACTCGGGGGGCACCTATAATTCACCCCTCCACTTT.

This chain connects TRBV9 to TRBJ2-1; TRBD1 is a possible D gene (5 bases). Trimming pared 4 bases from V and 3 bases from J, leaving 14 bases between. The CDR3 is 15 amino acids. Germline V gene lookup returns CDR1 SGDLS and CDR2 YYNGEE. The CDR3 DNA sequence: TGTGCCAGCAGCCCCAGGGTAAGGTACTACAATGAGCAGTTCTTC. The encoded protein is CASSPRVRYYNEQFF.

The table lists this clonotype with many counts. The V gene is TRBV6-1, the J gene TRBJ2-7; weak D call: TRBD2 (5 bases). Trimming left V 4 bases short and J 1 base short, with 8 bases between. Per germline, CDR1 MNHNS and CDR2 SASEGT. The CDR3 is 13 residues long. The CDR3: CASSGGISYEQYF. CDR3 sequence (DNA): TGTGCCAGCAGTGGAGGGATATCCTACGAGCAGTACTTC.

This clonotype was counted at least ten times. This chain uses TRBV20-1 with TRBJ2-7; 11 nucleotides agree with TRBD1. CDR3 length: 16 residues. The V segment lost 6 bases and the J segment 3 bases; nucleotides outside the gene matches: 13. Germline V gives CDR1 DFQATT, CDR2 SNEGSKA (reference sequence). CDR3 DNA sequence: TGCAGTGCCAACCCCAGGACAGGGGGCGCGGTCTACGAGCAGTACTTC. This codes for CSANPRTGGAVYEQYF.

The sample holds many counts of this clonotype. The genes are TRBV12-3 or TRBV12-4 and TRBJ2-1; TRBD1 aligns across 12 bases. The CDR3 consists of 15 residues. V shed 5 bases, J shed 4 bases, and the junction held 3 bases outside the gene matches. CDR3 coding DNA: TGTGCCAGCAGTGGGGGACAGGGGGCGTACAATGAGCAGTTCTTC. Encoded protein: CASSGGQGAYNEQFF.